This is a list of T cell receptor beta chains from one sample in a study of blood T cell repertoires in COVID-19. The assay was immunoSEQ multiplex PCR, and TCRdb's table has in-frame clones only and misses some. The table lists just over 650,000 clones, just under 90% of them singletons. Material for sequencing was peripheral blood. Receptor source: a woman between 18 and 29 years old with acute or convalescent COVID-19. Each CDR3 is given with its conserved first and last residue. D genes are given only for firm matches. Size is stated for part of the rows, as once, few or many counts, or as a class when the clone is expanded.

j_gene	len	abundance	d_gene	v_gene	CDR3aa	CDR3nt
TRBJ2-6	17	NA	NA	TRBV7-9	CASSLGQGSSGANVLTF	TGTGCCAGCAGCTTAGGTCAAGGGAGCTCTGGGGCCAACGTCCTGACTTTC
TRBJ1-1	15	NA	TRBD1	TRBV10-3	CAISQTGQQNTEAFF	TGTGCCATCAGTCAAACGGGACAGCAGAACACTGAAGCTTTCTTT
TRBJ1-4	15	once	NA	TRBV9	CASSVAGDTNEKLFF	TGTGCCAGCAGCGTAGCGGGGGACACTAATGAAAAACTGTTTTTT
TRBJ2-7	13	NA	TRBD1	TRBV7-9	CASRPDRENFEYF	TGTGCCAGCAGACCAGACAGGGAAAATTTTGAGTACTTC
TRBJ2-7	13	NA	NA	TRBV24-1	CATSTAGEYEQYF	TGTGCCACCAGTACGGCAGGGGAGTACGAGCAGTACTTC
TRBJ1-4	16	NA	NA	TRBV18	CASSPPTGATNEKLFF	TGTGCCAGCTCCCCACCGACAGGCGCAACTAATGAAAAACTGTTTTTT
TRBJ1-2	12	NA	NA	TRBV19	CASSISHQGYTF	TGTGCCAGTAGTATATCCCACCAGGGCTACACCTTC
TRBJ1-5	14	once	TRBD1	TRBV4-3	CASSQDHRGQPQHF	TGCGCCAGCAGCCAAGACCACAGGGGGCAGCCCCAGCATTTT
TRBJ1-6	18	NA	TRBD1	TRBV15	CATSRDVRQGVYNSPLHF	TGTGCCACCAGCAGAGATGTAAGACAGGGGGTATATAATTCACCCCTCCACTTT
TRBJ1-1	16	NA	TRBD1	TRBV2	CASNTRRGTFNTEAFF	TGTGCCAGCAACACCCGCAGGGGGACCTTTAACACTGAAGCTTTCTTT
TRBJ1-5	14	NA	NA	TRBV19	CASSIGGSNQPQHF	TGTGCCAGTAGTATTGGGGGCAGCAATCAGCCCCAGCATTTT
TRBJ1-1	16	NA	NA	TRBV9	CASSSPAGGANTEAFF	TGTGCCAGCAGCTCCCCGGCGGGGGGAGCGAACACTGAAGCTTTCTTT
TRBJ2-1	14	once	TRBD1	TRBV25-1	CASRDRGSYNEQFF	TGTGCCAGCAGGGACAGGGGCTCCTACAATGAGCAGTTCTTC
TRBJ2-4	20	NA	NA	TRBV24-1	CATSDLYRVQKQIAKNIQYF	TGTGCCACCAGTGATTTGTATAGAGTACAGAAACAAATAGCCAAAAACATTCAGTACTTC
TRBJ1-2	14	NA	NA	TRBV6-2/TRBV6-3	CASSHGTFSYGYTF	TGTGCCAGCAGTCACGGGACATTCAGCTATGGCTACACCTTC
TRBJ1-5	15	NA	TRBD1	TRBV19	CASTNPGQGNQPQHF	TGTGCCAGTACCAACCCCGGACAGGGGAATCAGCCCCAGCATTTT
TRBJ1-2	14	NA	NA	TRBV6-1	CASSDPNRVYGYTF	TGTGCCAGCAGTGACCCGAACAGGGTTTATGGCTACACCTTC
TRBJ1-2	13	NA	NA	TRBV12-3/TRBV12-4	CASSLARYYGYTF	TGTGCCAGCAGTTTGGCCAGATACTATGGCTACACCTTC
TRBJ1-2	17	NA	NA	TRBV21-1	CASSKAGQGWTNYGYTF	TGTGCCAGCAGCAAAGCAGGACAGGGCTGGACTAACTATGGCTACACCTTC
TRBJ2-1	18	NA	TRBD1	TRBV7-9	CASSSTPGDRGSYNEQFF	TGTGCCAGCAGCTCCACCCCTGGCGACAGGGGTTCCTACAATGAGCAGTTCTTC
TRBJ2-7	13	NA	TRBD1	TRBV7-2	CASSFQSRGEQYF	TGTGCCAGCAGCTTCCAGAGCAGGGGGGAGCAGTACTTC
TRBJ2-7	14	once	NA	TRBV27	CASSSRGYSYEQYF	TGTGCCAGCAGTTCCCGGGGATATTCCTACGAGCAGTACTTC